The sequence of this TCR beta chain was determined in a study of cytomegalovirus exposure and HLA in healthy donors. Study-level points and caveats: The study found most TCR sequences rare, yet found some public TCRs in many donors. In a later analysis, V- and J-gene trimming of beta chains associated with a DCLRE1C missense variant, replicated independently.

PCR primers comprised 60 Vbeta and 13 Jbeta primers. Using immunoSEQ multiplex PCR, the repertoire was profiled, and TCRdb retains in-frame clones only, with some absent. This table has over 150,000 clones, roughly four fifths appearing once. Notes on this clone: The antigen is unknown.

This clonotype was sampled from a man between 45 and 60 years old in good health and CMV-seronegative. The specimen was PBMCs.

CDR3: CASSVGLAGPDTQYF. The DNA for the CDR3 is TGTGCCAGCAGTGTGGGACTAGCGGGACCAGATACGCAGTATTTT. The chain employs TRBV7-2 and TRBJ2-3, with 13 bases aligning to TRBD2. Germline-derived CDR1 and CDR2 are SGHTA and FQGNSA. This CDR3 region has 15 residues. Trimming cost V 6 bases and J 4 bases; bases outside gene matches: 4.